A single TCR beta chain is shown here with its context. Libraries were prepared by immunoSEQ multiplex PCR; TCRdb keeps only in-frame clonotypes and omits some of them. The table records about 33,000 clones, about 91% of them present only once. The data are from a study of T cell changes during pregnancy in multiple sclerosis. Germline V gives CDR1 KGHSH, CDR2 LQKENI. Germline trimming cut 4 bases from V and 10 bases from J; bases unmatched to any gene: 3. This CDR3 region has 12 residues. The chain has TRBV18 and TRBJ1-4, with 7 bases aligning to TRBD1. The clonotype originates from a female donor in good health, enrolled as a control in a pregnancy study. The source was CD4+ T cells from peripheral blood mononuclear cells, collected in the third trimester of pregnancy. CDR3 in amino acids: CASSLGGGKLFF. The CDR3 nucleotides read TGTGCCAGCTCACTAGGGGGCGGAAAACTGTTTTTT.